The sequence of this T cell receptor (beta chain) was determined in a study of cytomegalovirus exposure and HLA in healthy donors. On the study more broadly: Prior work identified under 130 million unique TCR beta sequences in about 179 million T cells.

The V gene's germline CDR1 is KGHSH and CDR2 LQKENI. V dropped 7 bases and J dropped 4 bases, with 7 bases sitting between them. The CDR3 covers 11 residues. Study-wide results and limits: Previously analyzed data showed that most TCR beta V segments were productive at a frequency of about 90% or about 30%. Several V segments, TRBV6-2 and TRBV6-3 among them, could not be told apart and were dropped. The later analysis indicated that the majority of CMV-associated TCR beta chains appeared HLA-restricted.

On this clone: What it binds is not known.

It was with 60 Vbeta and 13 Jbeta primers that the PCR ran. Generated by immunoSEQ multiplex PCR, the TCRdb table keeps only in-frame clones and is missing some. The data contain roughly 140,000 clones, around 75% of them singletons. The chain carries TRBV18 and TRBJ1-1; unclear D gene. The specimen sequenced was PBMCs. The receptor was derived from a man between 18 and 29 years old in good health and CMV-seronegative. The CDR3, as DNA: TGTGCCAGCTTGGGGAGCACTGAAGCTTTCTTT. Encoded protein: CASLGSTEAFF.